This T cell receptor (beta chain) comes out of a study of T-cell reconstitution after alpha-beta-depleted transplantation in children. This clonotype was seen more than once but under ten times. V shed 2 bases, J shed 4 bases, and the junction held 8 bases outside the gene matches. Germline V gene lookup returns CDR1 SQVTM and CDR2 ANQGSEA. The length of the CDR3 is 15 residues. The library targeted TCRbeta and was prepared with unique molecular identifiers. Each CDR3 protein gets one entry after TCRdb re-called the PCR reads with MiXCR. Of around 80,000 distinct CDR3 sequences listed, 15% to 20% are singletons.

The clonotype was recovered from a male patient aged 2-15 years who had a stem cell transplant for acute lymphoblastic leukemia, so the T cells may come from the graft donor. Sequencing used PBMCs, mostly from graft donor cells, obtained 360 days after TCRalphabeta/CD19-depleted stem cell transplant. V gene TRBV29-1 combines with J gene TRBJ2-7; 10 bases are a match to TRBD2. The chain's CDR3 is CSVELRSSGRYEQYF. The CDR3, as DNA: TGCAGCGTTGAATTGAGGTCTAGCGGGAGATACGAGCAGTACTTC.